These T cell receptor beta chains were read from a single sample in a study of T cell repertoires in cytomegalovirus infection. TCRdb reprocessed the reads via MiXCR and lists one record per CDR3 protein. There are approximately 70,000 distinct CDR3 sequences in the sample; about 22% occur only once, and 60% to 80% lies in the top ten. For these TCRs, the target antigens are not known. Sequenced: PBMCs, sequenced either directly or after in vitro stimulation (not recorded which). The receptors originated from a human donor in good health (CMV status not recorded). Some clones in this sample may be carry-over from other donors' samples. Both conserved end residues are part of each CDR3. The order of the fields is D gene, V gene, clone size, J gene, CDR3 DNA, CDR3 protein. A D gene is named only where the DNA matches it firmly. Only part of the rows carry a size: once, few, many, or a class if the clone is expanded.

>TRBD2|TRBV7-2|-|TRBJ2-1
TGTGCCAGCAGCTCGACTAGCGGGGTAAATGAGCAGTTCTTC
CASSSTSGVNEQFF
>-|TRBV29-1|few|TRBJ1-1
TGCAGCGTTCGAGAGGACATGAACACTGAAGCTTTCTTT
CSVREDMNTEAFF
>-|TRBV4-1|-|TRBJ2-7
TGCGCCAGCAGCCAGTCCTACAGCCCTTTACGAGAGCAGTACTTC
CASSQSYSPLREQYF
>-|TRBV7-2|-|TRBJ1-2
TGTGCCAGCAGCTTAAGCGGTCGGGGTATCCATGGCTACACCTTC
CASSLSGRGIHGYTF
>-|TRBV7-2|-|TRBJ2-5
TGTGCCAGCAGCGAACCTAGGGGAGGCACCCCTCTTTGGGAGACCCAGTACTTC
CASSEPRGGTPLWETQYF
>-|TRBV12-3/TRBV12-4|few|TRBJ2-2
TGTGCCAGCAGTTTCATATCCCCCGGGGAGCTGTTTTTT
CASSFISPGELFF
>TRBD1|TRBV15|-|TRBJ1-2
TGTGCCACCAGCTCGGCAGGGGGAAGGGATGGCTACACCTTC
CATSSAGGRDGYTF
>-|TRBV4-1|-|TRBJ2-1
TGCGCCAGCAGCAGGGCGGATGGCGGAGCTTACAATGAGCAGTTCTTC
CASSRADGGAYNEQFF
>-|TRBV7-9|few|TRBJ1-2
TGTGCCAGCAGCTTAGGAGGGACAAACTATGGCTACACCTTC
CASSLGGTNYGYTF
>TRBD1|TRBV10-3|many|TRBJ2-7
TGTGCCATCGGGGACAGGCCCTTCTCCGAGCAGTACTTC
CAIGDRPFSEQYF
>-|TRBV7-6|-|TRBJ1-5
TGTGCCAGCAGCTTATGGCGCGGGGTCCTCGTACGTCAGCCCCAGCATTTT
CASSLWRGVLVRQPQHF
>-|TRBV6-5|-|TRBJ1-1
TGTGCCAGCAGTTGGAACACTGAAGCTTTCTTT
CASSWNTEAFF
>-|TRBV4-3|-|TRBJ1-5
TGCGCCAGCAGCCAGACAGGCGGGGGTCAGCCCCAGCATTTT
CASSQTGGGQPQHF